The 2 T cell receptor beta chains below were found in one sample sequenced in a study of blood T cell repertoires in COVID-19 (dated by TCRdb to about 2020). Receptor libraries were prepared by the immunoSEQ multiplex PCR assay. TCRdb took over this immuneACCESS table, retaining in-frame rearrangements with V and J assigned. Such tables are incomplete; in checked studies, under half of the missing clones stem from an unresolved V gene, and the remainder is unexplained. The sample table records about 240,000 clones; approximately 90% of these occur just once. The ten largest clones take up just over 7% of the sample. Sequenced sample: peripheral blood. These receptors came from a man between 60 and 75 years old who had recovered from COVID-19.

CDR3 region: CASSLMGGSRNGYTF. The CDR3 DNA sequence: TGTGCCAGCAGTCTTATGGGGGGATCGCGCAATGGCTACACCTTC. The V call is TRBV6-5, the J call TRBJ1-2, with D possibly TRBD1 on 5 matching bases. With 5 bases removed from V and 6 bases from J, the gap between germline ends came to 19 bases. Germline loops: CDR1 MNHEY, CDR2 SVGAGI. CDR3 size: 15 residues.

The CDR3 is CASSSGQGGETQYF. CDR3 coding DNA: TGCGCCAGCAGCTCGGGACAGGGTGGCGAGACCCAGTACTTC. V is TRBV5-1 and J is TRBJ2-5; 9 bases are shared with TRBD1. CDR3 length equals 14 residues. Germline CDR1 and CDR2: SGHRS and YFSETQ. With 3 bases clipped from V and 5 bases from J, the junction kept 5 bases outside the gene matches.